Below are 16 T cell receptor beta chains sequenced from a single sample in a study of blood T cell repertoires in COVID-19. Method: immunoSEQ multiplex PCR; TCRdb's copy keeps in-frame clones and lacks some. The sample consists of roughly 260,000 clones, approximately 90% of them appearing once. Material for sequencing was PBMCs or T cells enriched from blood (not recorded which). These TCRs come from a woman in her twenties or thirties with acute COVID-19.

This sequence joins TRBV27 and TRBJ2-7; D is possibly TRBD1 (6 bases). The V gene's germline CDR1 is MNHEY and CDR2 SMNVEV (reference sequence). With 1 base removed from V and 2 bases from J, the gap between germline ends came to 12 bases. The CDR3 consists of 15 residues. CDR3 residues: CASSLFGQFAYEQYF. The DNA for the CDR3 is TGTGCCAGCAGTTTATTTGGACAGTTTGCCTACGAGCAGTACTTC.

The J gene is TRBJ1-6, the V gene TRBV4-1; the match to TRBD1 covers 8 bases. Trimming removed 0 bases from V and 1 base from J; junction bases left unmatched: 5. Germline CDR1 reads MGHRA; CDR2 reads YSYEKL. This CDR3 comprises 18 residues. The CDR3 sequence: CASSQDPTGASYNSPLHF. In DNA, the CDR3 is TGCGCCAGCAGCCAAGATCCGACAGGGGCTTCCTATAATTCACCCCTCCACTTT.

This sequence joins TRBV20-1 and TRBJ1-2; D call uncertain. This CDR3 is built from 11 residues. Trimming shortened V by 0 bases and J by 5 bases, and 4 bases separated the two germline ends. CDR1 is DFQATT and CDR2 is SNEGSKA in the germline V gene (reference sequence). CDR3 loop: CSARDIYGYTF. DNA for the CDR3: TGCAGTGCTAGAGATATTTATGGCTACACCTTC.

The gene calls are TRBV3-1 (or the pseudogene TRBV3-2) and TRBJ1-1; the D is unclear. V was clipped by 2 bases and J by 3 bases, with 10 bases between them. The length of the CDR3 is 14 residues. Germline V lookup: CDR1 LGHDT, CDR2 YNNKEL (reference sequence). For the CDR3, the DNA is TGTGCCAGCAGCCAACGGGATGTTGACACTGAAGCTTTCTTT. This encodes CASSQRDVDTEAFF.

This chain joins TRBV5-1 and TRBJ1-2; 9 nucleotides match TRBD1. J gave up 4 bases and V 1 base, and 11 bases lay outside the gene matches. The CDR3 has 17 amino acids. Germline lookup yields CDR1 SGHRS and CDR2 YFSETQ. The CDR3 protein is CASSLRDREPSVYGYTF. CDR3 coding DNA: TGCGCCAGCAGCTTGCGGGACAGGGAACCCTCCGTCTATGGCTACACCTTC.

The chain recombines TRBV12-3 or TRBV12-4 with TRBJ1-5; 9 nucleotides agree with TRBD1. The CDR3 contains 13 residues. Trimming cost V 6 bases and J 6 bases; bases outside gene matches: 3. CDR3 residues: CASSGQGTQPQHF. CDR3 nucleotides: TGTGCCAGCAGCGGACAGGGGACTCAGCCCCAGCATTTT.

The chain links TRBV6-5 to TRBJ2-1; possible D gene TRBD2, 5 bases. The V end was cut by 0 bases, the J end by 7 bases, with 16 bases between. Germline assignment: CDR1 MNHEY and CDR2 SVGAGI. This CDR3 has 16 residues. The CDR3 here is CASSYSTGPGENEQFF. The CDR3, as DNA: TGTGCCAGCAGTTACTCGACCGGGCCCGGGGAAAATGAGCAGTTCTTC.

This chain links TRBV11-2 with TRBJ1-1, with a tentative D call TRBD1 (5 bases). Deletions cut 6 bases from V and 4 bases from J, with 24 bases between. From germline, CDR1 is SGHAT and CDR2 FQNNGV. CDR3 size: 17 residues. The CDR3 reads CASSMRFSTREGTEAFF. CDR3 nucleotides: TGTGCCAGCAGTATGCGGTTTTCGACCAGGGAGGGCACTGAAGCTTTCTTT.

This chain joins TRBV10-3 and TRBJ1-1, with 8 bases that match TRBD1. Germline values: CDR1 ENHRY, CDR2 SYGVKD. V shed 3 bases and J 3 bases; nucleotides not matched to a gene: 3. The CDR3 is 14 residues long. CDR3 sequence: CAISDRGLDTEAFF. The CDR3 bases are TGTGCCATCAGTGACAGGGGGCTGGACACTGAAGCTTTCTTT.

This rearrangement joins TRBV19 to TRBJ1-5, with D perhaps TRBD1 (6 bases). CDR3 length: 15 amino acids. Germline values: CDR1 LNHDA, CDR2 SQIVND (reference sequence). The germline V and J ends were trimmed by 4 bases and 0 bases, with 10 bases remaining between them. The CDR3 sequence is CASSKWDTSNQPQHF. The CDR3 DNA is TGTGCCAGTAGTAAATGGGACACTAGCAATCAGCCCCAGCATTTT. Complete variable domain (other parts from reference TRBV19 and TRBJ1-5): DGGITQSPKYLFRKEGQNVTLSCEQNLNHDAMYWYRQDPGQGLRLIYYSQIVNDFQKGDIAEGYSVSREKKESFPLTVTSAQKNPTAFYLCASSKWDTSNQPQHFGDGTRLSIL.

The genes are TRBV3-1 (or the pseudogene TRBV3-2) and TRBJ2-2; 7 bases agree with TRBD1. V gave up 0 bases and J gave up 2 bases; unmatched junction bases: 12. Germline lookup yields CDR1 LGHDT and CDR2 YNNKEL (reference sequence). The CDR3 spans 19 residues. The CDR3 DNA sequence: TGTGCCAGCAGCCAAGAGACAGGGTGGATTAGAAAAAACACCGGGGAGCTGTTTTTT. Translating it yields CASSQETGWIRKNTGELFF.

The V call is TRBV4-3, the J call TRBJ1-1, with a weak D call TRBD1 (5 bases). Trimming removed 0 bases at V and 10 bases at J, with 9 bases between. Germline CDR1 and CDR2: LGHNA and YSLEER. The CDR3 has 12 residues. CDR3 sequence: CASSQDRGGAFF. CDR3 nucleotides: TGCGCCAGCAGCCAAGATAGGGGTGGAGCTTTCTTT.

The chain uses TRBV7-9 and TRBJ2-2, with D hard to call. With 2 bases removed from V and 2 bases from J, the gap between germline ends came to 12 bases. The germline V gene has CDR1 SEHNR and CDR2 FQNEAQ (reference sequence). The CDR3 is 16 residues long. In DNA, the CDR3 is TGTGCCAGCAGCTTAACGGCCAGGCCAAACACCGGGGAGCTGTTTTTT. Amino acids: CASSLTARPNTGELFF. Full variable domain (remainder filled in from reference TRBV7-9 and TRBJ2-2): DTGVSQNPRHKITKRGQNVTFRCDPISEHNRLYWYRQTLGQGPEFLTYFQNEAQLEKSRLLSDRFSAERPKGSFSTLEIQRTEQGDSAMYLCASSLTARPNTGELFFGEGSRLTVL.

In its sample, this clone was seen once. J is TRBJ2-1 and V is TRBV5-4; 11 nucleotides match TRBD2. This CDR3 is built from 16 residues. Germline V gene data show CDR1 as SGHNT and CDR2 as YYREEE (reference sequence). Germline trimming cut 4 bases from V and 4 bases from J; bases unmatched to any gene: 7. CDR3 sequence (DNA): TGTGCCAGCAGCGTTTTAGCGGGGGGGCTGTACAATGAGCAGTTCTTC. Encoded protein: CASSVLAGGLYNEQFF.

This clone was found once. The chain has TRBV4-1 and TRBJ2-7, with 8 bases lining up with TRBD1. Germline assignment: CDR1 MGHRA and CDR2 YSYEKL. This CDR3 is 18 amino acids long. The V segment lost 1 base and the J segment 4 bases; nucleotides outside the gene matches: 15. Here the CDR3 DNA reads TGCGCCAGCAGCCAAGGAAGGCGTCGACAGGGGATCAATTACGAGCAGTACTTC. This codes for CASSQGRRRQGINYEQYF.

V gene TRBV18 combines with J gene TRBJ2-7; 7 positions agree with TRBD1. The CDR3 is 14 amino acids. V lost 8 bases, J lost 3 bases, and 10 bases stayed unmatched. Per the germline V gene, CDR1 is KGHSH and CDR2 is LQKENI. CDR3 in DNA: TGTGCCAGCCGTGGACAGGAACCAAACTACGAGCAGTACTTC. Translated: CASRGQEPNYEQYF.